This paragraph reports one T cell receptor beta chain. This sample was taken from a study of patients and donors after allogeneic stem cell transplantation. TCRdb called the RT-PCR reads again in MiXCR, with one record for every CDR3 protein. This table has roughly 200,000 distinct CDR3 sequences, around 40% appearing once. This CDR3 contains 14 residues. Germline loops: CDR1 MNHEY, CDR2 SVGEGT. The V and J ends lost 6 bases and 5 bases, in that order; junction bases with no gene match: 7. This rearrangement joins TRBV6-2 or TRBV6-3 to TRBJ1-1; 9 bases are a match to TRBD1. The TCR comes from a human donor who was either an allogeneic HSCT recipient or a stem cell or donor lymphocyte infusion donor (not recorded which). It is not recorded whose cells these are; they may come from a transplant donor. The sequencing input was blood, either unsorted or a sorted T cell fraction (not recorded which). The CDR3 loop reads CASSKQGAWTEAFF. CDR3 nucleotides: TGTGCCAGCAGCAAACAGGGGGCTTGGACTGAAGCTTTCTTT.